The 2 T cell receptor beta chains below come from one sample, sequenced in a study of identical twins. TCRdb recomputed calls from the 5' RACE reads with MiXCR, one row per CDR3 protein. The profile shows approximately 470,000 distinct CDR3 sequences, 12% to 15% of them singletons. These data also formed part of another study, on yellow fever vaccine responses in identical twins.

The sequencing input was CD4+ T cells sorted from blood. Every receptor here comes from a young woman in good health.

This clonotype was picked up a small number of times. This chain joins TRBV9 and TRBJ2-1, with D possibly TRBD2 on 6 matching bases. The CDR3 totals 15 residues. V was clipped by 2 bases and J by 5 bases, with 14 bases between them. The germline V gene encodes CDR1 SGDLS and CDR2 YYNGEE. The CDR3 sequence is CASSVLAGSNNEQFF. DNA of the CDR3: TGTGCCAGCAGCGTGCTGGCGGGATCAAACAATGAGCAGTTCTTC.

The CDR3 DNA follows: TGTGCCAGTAGTATACTCACACAGGGAGTCAACGAGCAGTACTTC. Protein: CASSILTQGVNEQYF. J is TRBJ2-7 and V is TRBV19; D might be TRBD1 (6 bases). The V gene's germline CDR1 is LNHDA and CDR2 SQIVND (reference sequence). This CDR3 has 15 amino acids. The V and J ends lost 2 bases and 5 bases respectively, with 16 bases between them.